These T cell receptor beta chains were read from a single sample in a study of PD-1 blockade in classical Hodgkin lymphoma. The repertoire was sequenced with immunoSEQ multiplex PCR; TCRdb's copy has only in-frame clones and lacks some. The top ten hold 0.22% of the sample, which has about 34,000 clones, around 89% seen once. Sequencing used CD4+ T cells from blood. The receptors come from a human donor with classical Hodgkin lymphoma. The CDR3 runs from the conserved cysteine through the conserved F or W. A D gene is named only where the DNA matches it firmly. Clone size is stated in some rows and not others, as once, few, many or a class when expanded.

J gene	D gene	clone size	V gene	CDR3 protein	CDR3 DNA
TRBJ2-3	NA	NA	TRBV5-1	CASSFGGSTDTQYF	TGCGCCAGCAGCTTTGGGGGGTCCACAGATACGCAGTATTTT
TRBJ2-3	NA	NA	TRBV5-4	CASRAARDFGTDTQYF	TGTGCCAGCAGAGCGGCGAGGGACTTTGGCACAGATACGCAGTATTTT
TRBJ2-3	TRBD2	once	TRBV29-1	CSVVSGDDTQYF	TGCAGCGTTGTTAGCGGGGACGATACGCAGTATTTT
TRBJ2-1	TRBD2	NA	TRBV10-2	CASVKWASGATGEDEQFF	TGCGCCAGCGTAAAGTGGGCTAGCGGGGCCACCGGGGAAGATGAGCAGTTCTTC
TRBJ1-3	NA	once	TRBV19	CASHGETGNTIYF	TGTGCCAGTCACGGGGAAACTGGAAACACCATATATTTT
TRBJ2-7	TRBD2	NA	TRBV5-5	CASSLLAGDYEQYF	TGTGCCAGCAGTCTTCTAGCGGGAGACTACGAGCAGTACTTC
TRBJ1-1	NA	few	TRBV6-5	CASSPTVNTEAFF	TGTGCCAGCAGCCCGACAGTGAACACTGAAGCTTTCTTT
TRBJ1-1	TRBD1	NA	TRBV7-9	CASSTWEGAMRTEAFF	TGTGCCAGCAGCACCTGGGAGGGGGCCATGAGGACTGAAGCTTTCTTT
TRBJ1-5	NA	NA	TRBV15	CATSRDPGFNQPQHF	TGTGCCACCAGCAGAGACCCGGGGTTCAATCAGCCCCAGCATTTT
TRBJ2-5	TRBD1	NA	TRBV6-4	CASSPPGGETQYF	TGTGCCAGCAGTCCCCCAGGGGGAGAGACCCAGTACTTC
TRBJ1-3	NA	NA	TRBV5-4	CASTPGGQGRGNTIYF	TGTGCCAGCACCCCCGGGGGGCAGGGCCGAGGAAACACCATATATTTT
TRBJ1-2	TRBD1	NA	TRBV10-3	CAISLDRDGGYTF	TGTGCCATCAGCCTCGACAGGGATGGTGGCTACACCTTC
TRBJ1-2	NA	NA	TRBV7-6	CASSLEGSGYTF	TGTGCCAGCAGCTTAGAAGGGAGTGGCTACACCTTC
TRBJ1-1	NA	NA	TRBV7-3	CASSSQTGTEAFF	TGTGCCAGCAGCTCGCAAACCGGGACTGAAGCTTTCTTT